A selection of T cell receptor beta chains follows, all from one sample in a study of blood T cells in healthy people across ages. Each CDR3 protein gets one entry after TCRdb re-called the 5' RACE reads with MiXCR. Of about 800,000 distinct CDR3 sequences listed, 25% are singletons. The data were also submitted as part of a second study, on T cells of mothers and their children.

Sequencing used blood. These receptors all come from a boy between 10 and 17 years old in good health. Each CDR3 is given with its conserved first and last residue. A D gene is named only where the DNA matches it firmly. Some rows mark clone size as missing; the rest say once, few, many or name a class of expanded clone.

clone size	V gene	CDR3 length	J gene	D gene	CDR3 DNA	CDR3 protein
few	TRBV6-2/TRBV6-3	14	TRBJ1-2	NA	TGTGCCAGCAGTTACGAACACGGAGTCTATGGCTACACCTTC	CASSYEHGVYGYTF
few	TRBV12-3/TRBV12-4	14	TRBJ2-1	NA	TGTGCCAGCAGAATCCTGGGACACCCCGGAGGGCAGTTCTTC	CASRILGHPGGQFF
NA	TRBV4-3	17	TRBJ1-2	NA	TGCGCCAGCAGCCAAGACGGACCAGGAGATTTTAACTATGGCTACACCTTC	CASSQDGPGDFNYGYTF
NA	TRBV11-2	14	TRBJ1-4	NA	TGTGCCAGCAGCCCTACAGCTTCTAATGAAAAACTGTTTTTT	CASSPTASNEKLFF
few	TRBV20-1	16	TRBJ2-1	TRBD2	TGCAGTGCCGGAAGCGGGGGGGCCTCAGGGTACAATGAGCAGTTCTTC	CSAGSGGASGYNEQFF
NA	TRBV5-1	15	TRBJ2-3	NA	TGCGCCAGCAGCTTGAACAGGGCAAGCACAGATACGCAGTATTTT	CASSLNRASTDTQYF
few	TRBV28	15	TRBJ1-2	NA	TGTGCCAGCAGTTTAGGGGCGGGCCTTAACTATGGCTACACCTTC	CASSLGAGLNYGYTF
NA	TRBV6-2/TRBV6-3	13	TRBJ1-1	NA	TGTGCCAGCAGTTACTATCAGGACACTGAAGCTTTCTTT	CASSYYQDTEAFF
many	TRBV24-1	14	TRBJ2-7	NA	TGTGCCACCAGTGCCTCCCCGGAGACCTACGAGCAGTACTTC	CATSASPETYEQYF
few	TRBV7-2	12	TRBJ2-7	NA	TGTGCCAGCGCTGGCAGGTGGACCGAGCAGTACTTC	CASAGRWTEQYF
NA	TRBV20-1	15	TRBJ2-3	NA	TGCAGTGCTACGAGAGGATACCAATACACAGATACGCAGTATTTT	CSATRGYQYTDTQYF
many	TRBV5-1	12	TRBJ2-5	NA	TGCGCCAGCACTGGCGAATCGGAGACCCAGTACTTC	CASTGESETQYF
NA	TRBV3-1	13	TRBJ2-7	NA	TGTGCCAGCAGCCAATCGACAGTAGGTCAGCAGTACTTC	CASSQSTVGQQYF
NA	TRBV29-1	12	TRBJ2-5	NA	TGCAGCGCCCCAGGGTTGCCGGAGACCCAGTACTTC	CSAPGLPETQYF
NA	TRBV7-9	16	TRBJ2-3	NA	TGTGCCAGCAGCTGGCCCGTTGAAGAAAGCACAGATACGCAGTATTTT	CASSWPVEESTDTQYF
NA	TRBV28	15	TRBJ2-7	NA	TGTGCCAGCAGTCTAAACCCAGGGGTCCCCTACGAGCAGTACTTC	CASSLNPGVPYEQYF
NA	TRBV20-1	16	TRBJ1-2	TRBD1	TGCAGTGCTAGGGTGCGGACAGGGGAAGAGACTAGTGGCTACACCTTC	CSARVRTGEETSGYTF
NA	TRBV7-3	14	TRBJ1-1	NA	TGTGCCAGCAGCCCACTTGGTGGGTCCGCTGAAGCTTTCTTT	CASSPLGGSAEAFF
few	TRBV5-1	14	TRBJ2-5	NA	TGCGCCAGCAGCTTGGACGGTTATGCAGAGACCCAGTACTTC	CASSLDGYAETQYF
NA	TRBV18	15	TRBJ2-2	NA	TGTGCCAGCTCACCACAGGGGACCTACACCCGGGAGCTGTTTTTT	CASSPQGTYTRELFF